This T cell receptor (beta chain) came from a study of beta chain features in type 1 diabetes. Study-level findings and limits: A greater similarity of naive, central memory and Treg TCRB repertoires was seen among patients than among healthy donors. The cDNA sequencing approach could over-represent high-TCR-expressing cells. With patients and controls alike, PCR might favor shorter templates to an equal degree.

The investigators reverse transcribed all of the isolated RNA, so they sequenced expressed TCRB transcripts. Some clones are missing from TCRdb's copy, which holds only in-frame ones; the method was immunoSEQ multiplex PCR. Among hundreds of thousands of clones listed, 15% to 17% were seen once. V was clipped by 2 bases and J by 1 base, with 8 bases between them. Germline loops: CDR1 SGHTA, CDR2 FQGTGA. This CDR3 spans 14 amino acids. A word on this clone: The antigen is not known.

Sequenced: naive CD4+ T cells from blood. The clonotype originates from a man aged 18 to 35 in good health. The chain joins TRBV7-3 to TRBJ1-1; D is unclear. The CDR3 coding sequence is TGTGCCAGCAGCTTAGGTGGCAAGAACACTGAAGCTTTCTTT. Protein product: CASSLGGKNTEAFF.